These 2 T cell receptor beta chains were all obtained from the same sample, sequenced in a study of blood T cell repertoires in COVID-19. TCRdb's table, derived via immunoSEQ multiplex PCR, lists solely in-frame clones and lacks some. The table includes a few hundred thousand clones, roughly 86% detected once. Sequenced sample: PBMCs or T cells enriched from blood (not recorded which). The receptors here all came from a woman younger than 45 who had recovered from COVID-19.

This chain links TRBV7-2 with TRBJ2-7; 13 bases fit TRBD2. In germline, CDR1 is SGHTA, CDR2 FQGNSA. This CDR3 region has 16 residues. Unmatched junction bases numbered 5, after V lost 3 bases and J lost 3 bases. Here the CDR3 reads CASSFSGTSGVYEQYF. CDR3 coding DNA: TGTGCCAGCAGCTTTTCCGGGACTAGCGGGGTCTACGAGCAGTACTTC.

This clone was detected a few times. V and J are TRBV10-3 and TRBJ2-7; D is uncertain. The germline CDR1 and CDR2 sequences are ENHRY and SYGVKD. The CDR3 runs to 12 residues. Trimming pared 0 bases from V and 9 bases from J, leaving 9 bases between. CDR3 protein: CAISESLGRQYF. The CDR3 DNA is TGTGCCATCAGTGAGTCGCTGGGCAGGCAGTACTTC.